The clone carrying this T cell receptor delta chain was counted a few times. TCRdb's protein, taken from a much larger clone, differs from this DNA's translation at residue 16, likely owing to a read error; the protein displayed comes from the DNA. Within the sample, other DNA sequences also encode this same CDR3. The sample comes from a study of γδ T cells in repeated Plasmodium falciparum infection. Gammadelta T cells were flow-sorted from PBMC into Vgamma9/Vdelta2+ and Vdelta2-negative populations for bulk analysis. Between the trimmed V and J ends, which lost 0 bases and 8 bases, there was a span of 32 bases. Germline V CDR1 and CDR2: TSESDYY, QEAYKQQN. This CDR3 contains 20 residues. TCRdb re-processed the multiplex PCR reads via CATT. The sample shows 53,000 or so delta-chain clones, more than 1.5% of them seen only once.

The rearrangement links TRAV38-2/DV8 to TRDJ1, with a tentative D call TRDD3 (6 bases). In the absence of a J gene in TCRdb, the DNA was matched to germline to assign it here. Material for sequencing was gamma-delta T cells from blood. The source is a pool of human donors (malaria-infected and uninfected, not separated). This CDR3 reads CAYRSGTAFRVGDRREKLIF. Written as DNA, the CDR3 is TGTGCTTATAGGAGCGGCACTGCTTTCCGAGTCGGGGATCGCAGGGAAAAACTCATCTTT.